This entry features one T cell receptor beta chain sequence. What it binds is not known. This sample is part of a study of persistence of HIV-infected CD4 T cells. V shed 5 bases, J shed 13 bases, and the junction held 13 bases outside the gene matches. The CDR3 spans 13 residues. Nonspecific anti-CD3/anti-CD28 bead stimulation represents the broad CD4+ T cell repertoire. CD4+ T cells upregulating both CD40 ligand and CD69 were sorted as responding cells. For about 17 hours, CD8-depleted PBMCs received anti-CD28/CD49d costimulation, a CD40-blocking antibody and enfuvirtide. The immunoSEQ assay was version 4, run in survey mode. Sequencing used immunoSEQ multiplex PCR; TCRdb keeps in-frame clones, though not all of them. The table lists about 45,000 clones, less than 90% of them singletons, with under 0.55% in the top ten.

V and J are TRBV12-3 or TRBV12-4 and TRBJ1-2, with 7 nucleotides matching TRBD1. The receptor was derived from an adult woman with HIV who was CMV-seropositive. The sample was CD4+ T cells sorted from PBMCs after approximately 19-hour stimulation, taken from a patient who received antiretroviral therapy. The CDR3, as DNA: TGTGCCAGCAGTCCCCGGACAGGAGCGGGGGTCACCTTC. It encodes CASSPRTGAGVTF.